The 29 T cell receptor beta chains below were found in one sample sequenced in a study of OX40 agonist ivuxolimab in advanced cancers. The table came from immunoSEQ multiplex PCR; TCRdb's copy has only in-frame clones and leaves some out. The repertoire holds roughly 100,000 clones, with 70% to 90% as singletons. This specimen was CD4+ or CD8+ T cells sorted from blood, taken in a trial of the OX40 agonist ivuxolimab. All receptors derive from an adult with an advanced solid tumor such as melanoma, head and neck, liver or kidney cancer.

This clone was seen just once. The chain is built from TRBV30 and TRBJ2-5; TRBD1 agrees at 7 bases. The CDR3 extends over 14 amino acids. V was pared by 2 bases and J by 5 bases, with 8 bases of the junction left unmatched. The germline gives CDR1 GTSNPN, CDR2 SVGIG (reference sequence). The DNA for the CDR3 is TGTGCCTGGAGTAAGACAGGGCAGAGGGAGACCCAGTACTTC. This codes for CAWSKTGQRETQYF.

This clone showed up just a few times. The CDR3 nucleotides are TGTGCCAGCAGCTTCCTGTGGGCGGAGACCCAGTACTTC. It is translated as CASSFLWAETQYF. The V call is TRBV7-2, the J call TRBJ2-5; D is ambiguous. CDR1 is SGHTA, CDR2 FQGNSA, per germline. Trimming took 3 bases from V and 5 from J, leaving 10 bases between them. The CDR3 spans 13 residues.

With respect to this clone: The sample carries other DNA sequences with the same CDR3. The gene calls are TRBV18 and TRBJ2-7; the D call may be TRBD1 or TRBD2 (5 bases each). V lost 1 base and J lost 1, with 8 bases in between. CDR3 length: 14 residues. Germline lookup yields CDR1 KGHSH and CDR2 LQKENI. The CDR3 DNA sequence: TGTGCCAGCTCACCACGGGACGGATCCTACGAGCAGTACTTC. Amino acid sequence: CASSPRDGSYEQYF.

The gene calls are TRBV29-1 and TRBJ2-2; TRBD2 agrees at 11 bases. The CDR3 extends over 15 amino acids. Germline V lookup: CDR1 SQVTM, CDR2 ANQGSEA. V lost 7 bases and J lost 4; bases outside the gene matches: 8. The CDR3 is CSGSTSGGSTGELFF. CDR3 coding DNA: TGCAGCGGCTCAACTAGCGGGGGTAGCACCGGGGAGCTGTTTTTT.

This rearrangement joins TRBV5-6 to TRBJ1-1, with TRBD1 identical over 9 bases. The CDR3 is 15 residues long. Per the germline V gene, CDR1 is SGHDT and CDR2 is YYEEEE. Trimming cost V 0 bases and J 4 bases; bases outside gene matches: 4. The CDR3 spells CASSLEQGAVTEAFF. Written as DNA, the CDR3 is TGTGCCAGCAGCTTGGAACAGGGGGCTGTCACTGAAGCTTTCTTT.

For this clone: Other nucleotide sequences from this sample produce the same CDR3. V usage is TRBV7-2 and J usage is TRBJ2-3; D gene unclear. This CDR3 is built from 12 residues. Germline CDR1 is SGHTA and CDR2 is FQGNSA. The germline V and J ends were trimmed by 3 bases and 3 bases, with 4 bases remaining between them. CDR3 amino acids: CASSFSTDTQYF. Written as DNA, the CDR3 is TGTGCCAGCAGCTTTTCTACAGATACGCAGTATTTT.

CDR3 DNA sequence: TGCGCCAGCAGCCAAGCTGCGTCAGGGAGAACAGATACGCAGTATTTT. Its protein product is CASSQAASGRTDTQYF. This chain connects TRBV4-3 to TRBJ2-3; D is perhaps TRBD1 or TRBD2 (5 bases each). Germline V gives CDR1 LGHNA, CDR2 YSLEER. The CDR3 has 16 residues. Deletions cut 1 base from V and 3 bases from J, with 14 bases between.

This rearrangement joins TRBV6-1 to TRBJ1-5; D is undetermined. With 0 bases removed from V and 7 bases from J, the gap between germline ends came to 10 bases. This CDR3 contains 14 residues. Germline V gene lookup returns CDR1 MNHNS and CDR2 SASEGT. The CDR3, as DNA: TGTGCCAGCAGTGAAGCTGGGTATATGCAGCCCCAGCATTTT. It translates to CASSEAGYMQPQHF.

This clone is a singleton in its sample. The chain combines TRBV28 with TRBJ1-5, with D unclear. The CDR3 totals 12 residues. Looked up from germline, CDR1 is MDHEN and CDR2 is SYDVKM. V was shortened by 5 bases and J by 5 bases, with 7 bases between the two germline ends. The CDR3 reads CASSIVDQPQHF. CDR3 in DNA: TGTGCCAGCAGTATAGTCGATCAGCCCCAGCATTTT. The variable domain in full, completed from reference TRBV28 and TRBJ1-5, reads DVKVTQSSRYLVKRTGEKVFLECVQDMDHENMFWYRQDPGLGLRLIYFSYDVKMKEKGDIPEGYSVSREKKERFSLILESASTNQTSMYLCASSIVDQPQHFGDGTRLSIL.

The J gene is TRBJ1-3, the V gene TRBV19; a possible D gene is TRBD1 (5 bases). The CDR3 covers 12 residues. Germline V CDR1 and CDR2: LNHDA, SQIVND (reference sequence). The V end lost 6 bases, the J end lost 7 bases, and 10 bases lay between the germline ends. The CDR3: CASRPPGNTIYF. In nucleotides, the CDR3 is TGTGCCAGTAGACCACCAGGGAACACCATATATTTT.

The chain combines TRBV6-5 with TRBJ2-1; D is perhaps TRBD1 or TRBD2 (9 bases each). This CDR3 is 16 amino acids long. Germline loops: CDR1 MNHEY, CDR2 SVGAGI. Trimming shortened V by 2 bases and J by 8 bases, and 19 bases separated the two germline ends. CDR3 bases: TGTGCCAGCAGTTACCCTACAGGGGGCGGGAGGGATGAGCAGTTCTTC. Protein: CASSYPTGGGRDEQFF.

This clone appeared a single time. The chain couples TRBV2 to TRBJ1-1; perhaps TRBD1 as D (6 bases). The CDR3 totals 14 residues. V dropped 7 bases and J dropped 1 base, with 13 bases sitting between them. The germline V gene has CDR1 SNHLY and CDR2 FYNNEI. Written as DNA, the CDR3 is TGTGCCAGCAAGGTAGGGGGGCCGAACACTGAAGCTTTCTTT. Translation: CASKVGGPNTEAFF.

This clone was found once. As DNA, the CDR3 is TGTGCCAGCAGCTTGGACCCGAGCAAGACCCAGTACTTC. It encodes CASSLDPSKTQYF. The chain couples TRBV5-4 to TRBJ2-5, with D uncertain. CDR1 is SGHNT and CDR2 is YYREEE in the germline V gene (reference sequence). V was trimmed by 0 bases and J by 6 bases, leaving 9 bases between them. This CDR3 is 13 amino acids long.

The V gene is TRBV5-1, the J gene TRBJ2-7, with a weak D call TRBD1 (5 bases). The germline CDR1 and CDR2 sequences are SGHRS and YFSETQ. V lost 5 bases and J 4 bases, leaving 16 bases between the germline ends. This CDR3 region has 14 residues. In nucleotides, the CDR3 is TGCGCCAGCAGGTCCACTGGGGCCGGTTACGAGCAGTACTTC. Its translation is CASRSTGAGYEQYF.

The rearrangement links TRBV9 to TRBJ2-2, with 15 bases matching TRBD2. Germline V gene data show CDR1 as SGDLS and CDR2 as YYNGEE. The CDR3 runs 20 residues. Losses at the gene ends were 3 bases for V and 2 bases for J; bases not matched to a gene: 11. The DNA for the CDR3 is TGTGCCAGCAGCGCGGGACCCGGGACTAGCGGGGGGTTAAACACCGGGGAGCTGTTTTTT. It encodes CASSAGPGTSGGLNTGELFF.

The V gene is TRBV6-1, the J gene TRBJ1-1, with a tentative D call TRBD1 (5 bases). Germline V CDR1 and CDR2: MNHNS, SASEGT. This CDR3 is built from 16 residues. V shed 1 base and J shed 0 bases, with 12 bases lying between them. The CDR3 is CASSEEGRIMNTEAFF. Written as DNA, the CDR3 is TGTGCCAGCAGTGAAGAGGGGAGAATTATGAACACTGAAGCTTTCTTT.

V usage is TRBV29-1 and J usage is TRBJ1-4; no clear D. The CDR3 runs to 14 residues. Per the germline V gene, CDR1 is SQVTM and CDR2 is ANQGSEA. Trimming pared 6 bases from V and 0 bases from J, leaving 11 bases between. DNA for the CDR3: TGCAGCGTACGGCCGGCAGCAACTAATGAAAAACTGTTTTTT. The encoded protein is CSVRPAATNEKLFF.

This chain uses TRBV30 with TRBJ2-7; 8 nucleotides match TRBD1. The CDR3 runs to 15 residues. Germline CDR1 GTSNPN, CDR2 SVGIG (reference sequence). V was clipped by 1 base and J by 0 bases; unmatched bases: 5. CDR3 in DNA: TGTGCCTGGAGTGGGGGACAGGAAAGCTCCTACGAGCAGTACTTC. Its translation is CAWSGGQESSYEQYF.

About this clone: Possible read error: a much larger clone is one base away. The chain carries TRBV7-3 and TRBJ1-6, with D hard to call. Germline V lookup: CDR1 SGHTA, CDR2 FQGTGA. V lost 1 base to trimming and J lost 5 bases, with 0 bases between them. This CDR3 contains 12 residues. The CDR3 nucleotides read TGTGCCAGCAGCTTAAATAATTCACCCCTCCACTTT. Its protein product is CASSLNNSPLHF. The full variable domain, in which reference TRBV7-3 and TRBJ1-6 provide the parts outside the CDR3, is GAGVSQTPSNKVTEKGKYVELRCDPISGHTALYWYRQSLGQGPEFLIYFQGTGAADDSGLPNDRFFAVRPEGSVSTLKIQRTERGDSAVYLCASSLNNSPLHFGNGTRLTVT.

This rearrangement joins TRBV28 to TRBJ1-5; no clear D gene. CDR3 size: 14 residues. Trimming removed 3 bases from V and 6 bases from J, with 12 bases in between. The germline V gene encodes CDR1 MDHEN and CDR2 SYDVKM. CDR3: CASSFIDPGQPQHF. The CDR3 bases are TGTGCCAGCAGTTTTATCGACCCGGGTCAGCCCCAGCATTTT. The full variable domain, its missing parts supplied by reference TRBV28 and TRBJ1-5, is DVKVTQSSRYLVKRTGEKVFLECVQDMDHENMFWYRQDPGLGLRLIYFSYDVKMKEKGDIPEGYSVSREKKERFSLILESASTNQTSMYLCASSFIDPGQPQHFGDGTRLSIL.

The chain combines TRBV6-5 with TRBJ2-2; 8 bases map to TRBD1. CDR1 is MNHEY and CDR2 is SVGAGI in the germline V gene. This CDR3 has 14 amino acids. The V and J ends lost 8 bases and 5 bases, in that order; junction bases with no gene match: 7. In DNA, the CDR3 is TGTGCCAGCTTTACAGGGGGAGTAACCGGGGAGCTGTTTTTT. Translated: CASFTGGVTGELFF.

This chain joins TRBV6-5 and TRBJ1-4, with D tentatively TRBD1 (5 bases). Trimming shortened V by 6 bases and J by 0 bases, and 8 bases separated the two germline ends. From germline, CDR1 is MNHEY and CDR2 SVGAGI. The CDR3 is 14 residues long. The CDR3 DNA sequence: TGTGCCAGCAGCCCGACAGCAACTAATGAAAAACTGTTTTTT. Translated: CASSPTATNEKLFF.

The CDR3 DNA follows: TGTGCCAGCAGCCGAGGGGGCGCGTCCTACGAGCAGTACTTC. It encodes CASSRGGASYEQYF. The chain is built from TRBV7-9 and TRBJ2-7; TRBD1 aligns across 7 bases. This CDR3 is 14 amino acids long. Germline CDR1 SEHNR, CDR2 FQNEAQ (reference sequence). Losses at the gene ends were 5 bases for V and 1 base for J; bases not matched to a gene: 5.

In this sample, this clone turned up once. The rearrangement links TRBV28 to TRBJ1-2; 11 positions agree with TRBD1. Germline lookup yields CDR1 MDHEN and CDR2 SYDVKM. This CDR3 is 13 amino acids long. V lost 7 bases, J lost 7 bases, and 5 bases stayed unmatched. The CDR3, as DNA: TGTGCCAGCAAAGGACAGGGGGCGCCTGGCTACACCTTC. The encoded protein is CASKGQGAPGYTF.

This chain's CDR3 is CASSLERTGEGYTF. As DNA, the CDR3 is TGTGCCAGCAGCTTAGAAAGGACAGGGGAAGGCTACACCTTC. The chain is built from TRBV11-2 and TRBJ1-2; the match to TRBD1 covers 9 bases. The trim removed 0 bases at V and 8 bases at J, leaving 4 bases unmatched. This CDR3 comprises 14 residues. Per germline, CDR1 SGHAT and CDR2 FQNNGV.

V usage is TRBV10-3 and J usage is TRBJ2-7; 10 bases align to TRBD2. V trimming: 6 bases; J trimming: 3 bases; junction bases outside the gene matches: 5. This CDR3 comprises 14 residues. The germline V gene has CDR1 ENHRY and CDR2 SYGVKD. CDR3 amino acids: CAISGTSVNYEQYF. The CDR3 region has the DNA TGTGCCATCAGCGGGACTAGCGTAAACTACGAGCAGTACTTC.

This rearrangement joins TRBV6-4 to TRBJ2-1; 7 nucleotides align to TRBD2. From germline, CDR1 is MRHNA and CDR2 SNTAGT. The CDR3 sequence is 15 residues long. The V gene end was trimmed by 8 bases and the J gene end by 7 bases; junction bases not matched to a gene: 14. The CDR3 region has the DNA TGTGCCAGCTCTCCCTGGGGGGGAGGAGGGAATGAGCAGTTCTTC. Protein: CASSPWGGGGNEQFF.

V usage is TRBV28 and J usage is TRBJ2-5; 7 positions agree with TRBD1. The germline CDR1 and CDR2 sequences are MDHEN and SYDVKM. The CDR3 is 15 amino acids. V was pared by 4 bases and J by 1 base, with 6 bases of the junction left unmatched. CDR3 in DNA: TGTGCCAGCAGTTCGTTACAGGGGCTCCAAGAGACCCAGTACTTC. Translating it yields CASSSLQGLQETQYF.

The chain has TRBV19 and TRBJ1-1; no clear D gene. CDR3 size: 14 residues. Trimming cost V 4 bases and J 1 base, with 10 bases left between them. Germline V gene lookup returns CDR1 LNHDA and CDR2 SQIVND (reference sequence). The CDR3 loop reads CASSNLGGNTEAFF. CDR3 DNA sequence: TGTGCCAGTAGTAACCTCGGAGGGAACACTGAAGCTTTCTTT.